The 2 T cell receptor beta chains below were found in one sample sequenced in a study of cytomegalovirus exposure and HLA in healthy donors. PCR involved 60 Vbeta and 13 Jbeta primers. The table came from immunoSEQ multiplex PCR; TCRdb's copy has only in-frame clones and leaves some out. The sample records some 180,000 clones, 76% being singletons. Sequenced sample: PBMCs. These receptors originate from a man aged 18 to 29 in good health and CMV-seronegative.

V usage is TRBV28 and J usage is TRBJ2-2; the match to TRBD1 covers 9 bases. Per the germline V gene, CDR1 is MDHEN and CDR2 is SYDVKM. The V gene end was trimmed by 5 bases and the J gene end by 7 bases; junction bases not matched to a gene: 5. The CDR3 extends over 14 amino acids. CDR3 loop: CASSGTGRIGELFF. The CDR3 DNA reads as TGTGCCAGCAGTGGGACAGGGCGTATCGGGGAGCTGTTTTTT.

This clone has a handful of counts. This chain links TRBV11-1 with TRBJ1-1; TRBD1 matches at 12 bases. Germline V gene lookup returns CDR1 SGHAT and CDR2 FQDESV (reference sequence). The CDR3 length is 15 residues. The V gene end was trimmed by 5 bases and the J gene end by 4 bases; junction bases not matched to a gene: 5. Here the CDR3 reads CASSAMGQGATEAFF. The CDR3 coding sequence is TGTGCCAGCAGCGCAATGGGACAGGGGGCCACTGAAGCTTTCTTT.